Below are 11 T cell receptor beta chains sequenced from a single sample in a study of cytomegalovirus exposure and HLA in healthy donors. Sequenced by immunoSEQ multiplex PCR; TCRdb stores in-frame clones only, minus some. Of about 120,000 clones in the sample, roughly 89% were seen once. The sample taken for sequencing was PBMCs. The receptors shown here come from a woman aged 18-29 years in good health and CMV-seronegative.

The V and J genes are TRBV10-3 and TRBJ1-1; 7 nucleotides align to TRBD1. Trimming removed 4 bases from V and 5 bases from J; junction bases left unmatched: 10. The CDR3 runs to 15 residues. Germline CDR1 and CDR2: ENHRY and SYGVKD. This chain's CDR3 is CAISALDRVGTEAFF. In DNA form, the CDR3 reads TGTGCCATCAGTGCCCTCGACAGGGTCGGGACTGAAGCTTTCTTT.

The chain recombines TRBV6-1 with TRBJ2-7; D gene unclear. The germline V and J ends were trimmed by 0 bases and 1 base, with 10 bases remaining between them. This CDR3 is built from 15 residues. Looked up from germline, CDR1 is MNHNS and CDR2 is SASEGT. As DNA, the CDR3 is TGTGCCAGCAGTGAAGCGCTACAGCCGTCCTACGAGCAGTACGTC. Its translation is CASSEALQPSYEQYV.

Here the CDR3 DNA reads TGCGCCAGCAGCCCCGGGACAGGGGGCAGTGGCTACACCTTC. This sequence encodes CASSPGTGGSGYTF. The chain employs TRBV5-1 and TRBJ1-2; TRBD1 matches 12 bases. CDR1 is SGHRS and CDR2 is YFSETQ in the germline V gene. The CDR3 contains 14 residues. J was trimmed by 7 bases and V by 4 bases; bases with no gene match: 5.

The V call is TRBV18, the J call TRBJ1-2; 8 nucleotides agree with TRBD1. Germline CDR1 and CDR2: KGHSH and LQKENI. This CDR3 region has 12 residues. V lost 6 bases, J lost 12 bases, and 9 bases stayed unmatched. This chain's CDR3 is CASSRGQGANTF. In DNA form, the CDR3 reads TGTGCCAGCTCTCGCGGCCAGGGGGCGAACACCTTC.

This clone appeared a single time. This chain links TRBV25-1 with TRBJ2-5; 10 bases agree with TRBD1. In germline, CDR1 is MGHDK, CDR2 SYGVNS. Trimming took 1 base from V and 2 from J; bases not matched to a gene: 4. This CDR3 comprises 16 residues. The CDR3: CASSEFTGQGQETQYF. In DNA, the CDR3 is TGTGCCAGCAGTGAATTCACGGGACAGGGGCAAGAGACCCAGTACTTC.

CDR3 loop: CASSAGLPPDTQYF. In DNA, the CDR3 is TGTGCCAGCAGTGCGGGACTTCCTCCAGATACGCAGTATTTT. This chain joins TRBV6-5 and TRBJ2-3; tentative D call: TRBD2 (6 bases). The V gene lost 5 bases and the J gene lost 4 bases, with 13 bases spanning the gap. CDR3 length equals 14 residues. The germline CDR1 and CDR2 sequences are MNHEY and SVGAGI.

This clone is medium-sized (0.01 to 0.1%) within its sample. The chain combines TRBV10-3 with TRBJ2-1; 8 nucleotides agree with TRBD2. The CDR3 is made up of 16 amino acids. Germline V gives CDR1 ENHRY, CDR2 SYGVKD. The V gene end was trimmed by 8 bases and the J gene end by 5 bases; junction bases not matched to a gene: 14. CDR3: CAISPRDGRADNEQFF. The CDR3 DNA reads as TGTGCCATCTCACCAAGGGACGGGAGGGCCGACAATGAGCAGTTCTTC.

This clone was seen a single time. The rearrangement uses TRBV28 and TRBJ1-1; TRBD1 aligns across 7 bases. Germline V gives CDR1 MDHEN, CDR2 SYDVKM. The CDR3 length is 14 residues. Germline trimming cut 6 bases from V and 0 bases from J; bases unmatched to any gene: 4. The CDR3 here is CASRRGQVNTEAFF. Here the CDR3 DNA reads TGTGCCAGCAGGCGAGGACAGGTGAACACTGAAGCTTTCTTT.

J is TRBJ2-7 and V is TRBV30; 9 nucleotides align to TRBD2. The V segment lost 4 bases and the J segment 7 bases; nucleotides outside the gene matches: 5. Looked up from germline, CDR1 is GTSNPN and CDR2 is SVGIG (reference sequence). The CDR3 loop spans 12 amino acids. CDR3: CAWKEREAEQYF. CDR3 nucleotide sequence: TGTGCCTGGAAGGAGCGGGAGGCGGAGCAGTACTTC.

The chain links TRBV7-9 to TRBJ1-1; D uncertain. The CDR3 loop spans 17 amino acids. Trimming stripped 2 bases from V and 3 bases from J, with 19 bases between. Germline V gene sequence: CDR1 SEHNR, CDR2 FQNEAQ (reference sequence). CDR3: CASSLLSVVRWHTEAFF. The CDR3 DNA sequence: TGTGCCAGCAGCTTACTTTCGGTAGTCAGGTGGCACACTGAAGCTTTCTTT.

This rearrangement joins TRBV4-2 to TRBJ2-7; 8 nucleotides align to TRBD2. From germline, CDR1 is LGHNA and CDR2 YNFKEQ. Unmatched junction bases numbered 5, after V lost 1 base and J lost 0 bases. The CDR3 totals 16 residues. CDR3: CASSQVTGGGSYEQYF. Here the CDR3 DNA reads TGTGCCAGCAGCCAAGTAACGGGAGGGGGCTCCTACGAGCAGTACTTC.